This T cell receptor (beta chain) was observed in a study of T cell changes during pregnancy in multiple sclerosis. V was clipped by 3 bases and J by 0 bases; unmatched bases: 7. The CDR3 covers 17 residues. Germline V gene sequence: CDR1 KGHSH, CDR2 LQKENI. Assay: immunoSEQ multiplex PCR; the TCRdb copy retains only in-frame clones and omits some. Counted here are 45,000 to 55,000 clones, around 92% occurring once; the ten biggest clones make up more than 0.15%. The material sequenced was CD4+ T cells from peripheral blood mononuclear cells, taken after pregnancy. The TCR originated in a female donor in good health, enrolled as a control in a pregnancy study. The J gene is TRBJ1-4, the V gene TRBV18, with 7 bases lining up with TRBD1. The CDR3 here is CASSPYRGTTTNEKLFF. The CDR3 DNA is TGTGCCAGCTCACCTTACAGGGGTACCACAACTAATGAAAAACTGTTTTTT.